The 12 T cell receptor beta chains presented below share a single source sample, sequenced in a study of blood T cell repertoires in COVID-19. The data were produced by immunoSEQ multiplex PCR, yet TCRdb's version contains in-frame clones alone and is incomplete. The profile shows hundreds of thousands of clones, 80% to 90% of them singletons. The sequencing input was peripheral blood. The receptors derive from a woman in her sixties with COVID-19, enrolled during active disease.

The DNA for the CDR3 is TGTGCCAGCAGCCAAGAAGTAGCGGGGGTAGAAACCCAGTACTTC. This sequence encodes CASSQEVAGVETQYF. This sequence joins TRBV3-1 (or the pseudogene TRBV3-2) and TRBJ2-5; TRBD2 matches at 9 bases. The germline V gene encodes CDR1 LGHDT and CDR2 YNNKEL (reference sequence). J gave up 8 bases and V 0 bases, and 7 bases lay outside the gene matches. The CDR3 has 15 amino acids.

This chain connects TRBV5-1 to TRBJ2-3, with 12 bases fitting TRBD1. Germline trimming cut 3 bases from V and 4 bases from J; bases unmatched to any gene: 6. Germline CDR1 SGHRS, CDR2 YFSETQ. This CDR3 has 16 residues. The CDR3 here is CASSSEGDRGPDTQYF. DNA of the CDR3: TGCGCCAGCAGCTCGGAAGGGGACAGGGGGCCAGATACGCAGTATTTT.

The chain uses TRBV6-1 and TRBJ1-3, with D hard to call. In germline, CDR1 is MNHNS, CDR2 SASEGT. The V gene lost 0 bases and the J gene lost 0 bases, with 12 bases spanning the gap. This CDR3 comprises 17 residues. CDR3 amino acids: CASSEAIKWSSGNTIYF. CDR3 coding DNA: TGTGCCAGCAGTGAAGCTATTAAATGGAGCTCTGGAAACACCATATATTTT.

The V gene is TRBV7-7, the J gene TRBJ2-1, with D perhaps TRBD1 (6 bases). Trimming stripped 5 bases from V and 0 bases from J, with 11 bases between. The germline gives CDR1 SSHAT, CDR2 FNYEAQ (reference sequence). The CDR3 contains 15 residues. The CDR3 loop is CASSKGQNSYNEQFF. In nucleotides, the CDR3 is TGTGCCAGCAGCAAAGGACAGAACTCCTACAATGAGCAGTTCTTC.

The chain employs TRBV11-2 and TRBJ1-4; no definite D call. The length of the CDR3 is 12 residues. Deletions cut 6 bases from V and 8 bases from J, with 10 bases between. Germline values: CDR1 SGHAT, CDR2 FQNNGV. The chain's CDR3 is CASSIEREKLFF. The CDR3 nucleotides read TGTGCCAGCAGTATTGAGCGGGAAAAACTGTTTTTT.

Comment on this clone: In the same sample, other DNA sequences code for this CDR3. The chain combines TRBV3-1 (or the pseudogene TRBV3-2) with TRBJ1-1, with D hard to call. V lost 6 bases to trimming and J lost 0 bases, with 14 bases between them. The CDR3 covers 15 residues. CDR1 and CDR2 from the germline V gene are LGHDT and YNNKEL (reference sequence). CDR3 protein: CASSPRTGVNTEAFF. CDR3 DNA: TGTGCCAGCAGTCCTCGAACCGGTGTGAACACTGAAGCTTTCTTT.

This clone was recorded once. This chain joins TRBV7-3 and TRBJ1-1, with 10 positions matching TRBD1. The V and J ends lost 1 base and 5 bases, in that order; junction bases with no gene match: 4. Germline CDR1 SGHTA, CDR2 FQGTGA. This CDR3 contains 15 residues. The CDR3 is CASSLMGTGETEAFF. The CDR3 DNA follows: TGTGCCAGCAGCTTAATGGGGACAGGGGAAACTGAAGCTTTCTTT.

The V gene is TRBV6-5, the J gene TRBJ2-1, with 9 bases aligning to TRBD1. Trimming removed 5 bases from V and 5 bases from J; junction bases left unmatched: 7. Germline CDR1 is MNHEY and CDR2 is SVGAGI. The length of the CDR3 is 15 residues. CDR3: CASSLPGQGNNEQFF. The CDR3 nucleotides read TGTGCCAGCAGTCTACCGGGACAGGGAAACAATGAGCAGTTCTTC.

V gene TRBV5-1 combines with J gene TRBJ2-5; 8 bases align to TRBD1. Germline assignment: CDR1 SGHRS and CDR2 YFSETQ. V lost 4 bases and J lost 5; bases outside the gene matches: 10. This CDR3 has 15 residues. The CDR3 DNA reads as TGCGCCAGCAGCCCATCCGGGACAGGAAAGGAGACCCAGTACTTC. Residues: CASSPSGTGKETQYF.

The chain combines TRBV3-1 (or the pseudogene TRBV3-2) with TRBJ1-5; tentative D call: TRBD1 (5 bases). The CDR3 contains 16 residues. V was shortened by 0 bases and J by 3 bases, with 12 bases between the two germline ends. CDR1 is LGHDT and CDR2 is YNNKEL in the germline V gene (reference sequence). The CDR3 is CASSQDGGGSNQPQHF. The CDR3 DNA sequence: TGTGCCAGCAGCCAAGACGGGGGAGGGTCCAATCAGCCCCAGCATTTT.

J is TRBJ2-7 and V is TRBV19; 7 bases fit TRBD2. Germline V gene data show CDR1 as LNHDA and CDR2 as SQIVND (reference sequence). The junction had 9 bases not matched to a gene; V was cut back by 5 bases and J by 2 bases. This CDR3 comprises 15 residues. CDR3 residues: CASSSWTGGTYEQYF. Written as DNA, the CDR3 is TGTGCCAGTAGTTCGTGGACCGGGGGGACCTACGAGCAGTACTTC.

The chain couples TRBV6-5 to TRBJ2-7; 7 bases fit TRBD1. Looked up from germline, CDR1 is MNHEY and CDR2 is SVGAGI. The CDR3 extends over 14 amino acids. V dropped 6 bases and J dropped 0; count of bases not matched to a gene: 5. For the CDR3, the DNA is TGTGCCAGCAGCCCCGGGGACAGCTCCTACGAGCAGTACTTC. This sequence encodes CASSPGDSSYEQYF.